A single sample gave rise to the 22 T cell receptor beta chains below, sequenced in a study of blood T cell repertoires in COVID-19 (dated by TCRdb to 2020 to 2021). Libraries were built with the immunoSEQ multiplex PCR assay. TCRdb took over this immuneACCESS table, retaining in-frame rearrangements with V and J assigned. Such tables are incomplete; in checked studies, under half of the missing clones stem from an unresolved V gene, and the remainder is unexplained. Across this sample there are roughly 500,000 clones, with roughly 88% seen only once. The top ten constitute over 1.5% of the sample. The sample was PBMCs or T cells enriched from blood (not recorded which). The source is a woman aged 40 to 50 who had recovered from COVID-19.

The J gene is TRBJ2-7, the V gene TRBV6-5, with D perhaps TRBD2 (5 bases). V dropped 6 bases and J dropped 3 bases, with 12 bases sitting between them. This CDR3 has 13 amino acids. Germline CDR1 reads MNHEY; CDR2 reads SVGAGI. The chain's CDR3 is CASSQSDFYEQYF. CDR3 nucleotides: TGTGCCAGCAGCCAATCGGACTTCTACGAGCAGTACTTC.

V is TRBV7-8 and J is TRBJ1-5, with a tentative D call TRBD1 (6 bases). V lost 6 bases to trimming and J lost 4 bases, with 10 bases between them. CDR1 and CDR2 (germline): SGHVS, FQNEAQ. CDR3 length: 13 residues. In nucleotides, the CDR3 is TGTGCCAGCAGTTGGCAGGGGAATCAGCCCCAGCATTTT. Its translation is CASSWQGNQPQHF.

This rearrangement joins TRBV27 to TRBJ2-1; the match to TRBD1 covers 9 bases. Unmatched junction bases numbered 12, after V lost 5 bases and J lost 10 bases. This CDR3 region has 15 residues. CDR1 is MNHEY, CDR2 SMNVEV, per germline (reference sequence). The CDR3 region is CASSVTGTGLGEQFF. The DNA for the CDR3 is TGTGCCAGCAGTGTGACCGGGACAGGGCTGGGGGAGCAGTTCTTC.

The chain recombines TRBV10-3 with TRBJ2-2, with TRBD2 matching 7 bases. Germline CDR1 reads ENHRY; CDR2 reads SYGVKD. The V segment lost 6 bases and the J segment 0 bases; nucleotides outside the gene matches: 7. The CDR3 loop spans 16 amino acids. CDR3 amino acids: CAISTGLVANTGELFF. In DNA form, the CDR3 reads TGTGCCATCAGCACCGGACTAGTGGCGAACACCGGGGAGCTGTTTTTT.

The chain couples TRBV29-1 to TRBJ2-3; 7 nucleotides line up with TRBD2. The germline CDR1 and CDR2 sequences are SQVTM and ANQGSEA. J gave up 2 bases and V 6 bases, and 2 bases lay outside the gene matches. The CDR3 has 12 amino acids. The CDR3 protein is CSVGGNTDTQYF. CDR3 nucleotide sequence: TGCAGCGTCGGGGGGAACACAGATACGCAGTATTTT.

The gene calls are TRBV19 and TRBJ1-2; TRBD1 is a possible D gene (6 bases). Germline CDR1 is LNHDA and CDR2 is SQIVND (reference sequence). The ends were cut back, 3 bases at V and 0 bases at J, with 14 bases in the middle. CDR3 size: 16 residues. The chain's CDR3 is CASSIPDRRANYGYTF. Here the CDR3 DNA reads TGTGCCAGTAGTATCCCTGACAGGAGAGCTAACTATGGCTACACCTTC. Drawing the rest from reference TRBV19 and TRBJ1-2, the complete variable domain is DGGITQSPKYLFRKEGQNVTLSCEQNLNHDAMYWYRQDPGQGLRLIYYSQIVNDFQKGDIAEGYSVSREKKESFPLTVTSAQKNPTAFYLCASSIPDRRANYGYTFGSGTRLTVV.

The rearrangement uses TRBV10-3 and TRBJ2-3; tentative D call: TRBD1 (6 bases). Trimming took 3 bases from V and 3 from J, leaving 16 bases between them. CDR3 length: 16 residues. CDR1 and CDR2 from the germline V gene are ENHRY and SYGVKD. The CDR3 protein is CAISDISGTQTDTQYF. The CDR3 DNA is TGTGCCATCAGTGATATCTCGGGGACACAGACAGATACGCAGTATTTT.

This chain joins TRBV5-1 and TRBJ2-7, with 11 positions matching TRBD1. Germline assignment: CDR1 SGHRS and CDR2 YFSETQ. CDR3 length: 15 residues. Unmatched junction bases numbered 3, after V lost 4 bases and J lost 0 bases. CDR3 region: CASSGGTGGSYEQYF. As DNA, the CDR3 is TGCGCCAGCAGCGGGGGGACAGGGGGCTCCTACGAGCAGTACTTC.

Concerning this clone: Additional DNA sequences in this sample encode the identical CDR3. This sequence joins TRBV4-3 and TRBJ1-1; D is unclear. V lost 5 bases and J 1 base, leaving 8 bases between the germline ends. Looked up from germline, CDR1 is LGHNA and CDR2 is YSLEER. The CDR3 spans 13 residues. CDR3 sequence: CASSLTGNTEAFF. Written as DNA, the CDR3 is TGCGCCAGCAGCTTGACGGGGAACACTGAAGCTTTCTTT.

This clone was picked up one time. The chain couples TRBV5-1 to TRBJ1-2; no clear D. Trimming took 0 bases from V and 6 from J, leaving 9 bases between them. The CDR3 runs to 13 residues. Germline CDR1 is SGHRS and CDR2 is YFSETQ. CDR3 sequence (DNA): TGCGCCAGCAGCTTGGGGGCCTTTGATGGCTACACCTTC. Translation: CASSLGAFDGYTF.

The genes are TRBV7-2 and TRBJ1-1; D is possibly TRBD1 (5 bases). V was clipped by 5 bases and J by 1 base, with 14 bases between them. The CDR3 is 15 amino acids. Germline V gene lookup returns CDR1 SGHTA and CDR2 FQGNSA. The chain's CDR3 is CASSPKPGRNTEAFF. The CDR3 DNA sequence: TGTGCCAGCAGCCCAAAGCCAGGGCGGAACACTGAAGCTTTCTTT.

This chain connects TRBV24-1 to TRBJ2-1; the D gene is possibly TRBD1 (6 bases). V lost 4 bases, J lost 7 bases, and 16 bases lay in between. CDR1 and CDR2 (germline): KGHDR, SFDVKD. This CDR3 contains 15 residues. The CDR3 loop reads CATSDWTASVNEQFF. CDR3 coding DNA: TGTGCCACCAGTGACTGGACAGCTTCGGTGAATGAGCAGTTCTTC.

V and J are TRBV6-2 or TRBV6-3 and TRBJ2-1, with D possibly TRBD2 on 6 matching bases. Germline V lookup: CDR1 MNHEY, CDR2 SVGEGT. The germline V and J ends were trimmed by 2 bases and 0 bases, with 11 bases remaining between them. This CDR3 is 16 amino acids long. In nucleotides, the CDR3 is TGTGCCAGCAGTTACGGGACTTACAGCTCCTACAATGAGCAGTTCTTC. Amino acid sequence: CASSYGTYSSYNEQFF.

The gene calls are TRBV25-1 and TRBJ2-7; 10 bases map to TRBD1. V was clipped by 0 bases and J by 5 bases; unmatched bases: 1. In germline, CDR1 is MGHDK, CDR2 SYGVNS. The CDR3 is made up of 14 amino acids. The CDR3 DNA reads as TGTGCCAGCAGTGAATACGACAGGGGGCACGAGCAGTACTTC. Translating gives CASSEYDRGHEQYF.

This clone was detected only a few times. CDR3 bases: TGTGCCAGCAGCCCGGACAAGAACTATGGCTACACCTTC. This translates into CASSPDKNYGYTF. This sequence joins TRBV7-9 and TRBJ1-2; D is perhaps TRBD1 (5 bases). Germline V gene lookup returns CDR1 SEHNR and CDR2 FQNEAQ (reference sequence). This CDR3 region has 13 residues. The V end lost 5 bases, the J end lost 2 bases, and 9 bases lay between the germline ends.

The V gene is TRBV15, the J gene TRBJ2-1; 11 bases fit TRBD2. The V gene end was trimmed by 3 bases and the J gene end by 9 bases; junction bases not matched to a gene: 7. This CDR3 is built from 15 residues. Germline V gives CDR1 LNHNV, CDR2 YYDKDF (reference sequence). CDR3 DNA sequence: TGTGCCACCAGCAGCCATCCGGGACTAGCGGTTGAGCAGTTCTTC. This codes for CATSSHPGLAVEQFF.

The rearrangement links TRBV11-3 to TRBJ1-1; the D gene is possibly TRBD1 (6 bases). Germline-derived CDR1 and CDR2 are SGHNT and YENEEA. The CDR3 is 15 residues long. Trimming pared 5 bases from V and 6 bases from J, leaving 19 bases between. Here the CDR3 DNA reads TGTGCCAGCAGCCCGCTTACAGGGATCTTGGCTGAAGCTTTCTTT. Translating it yields CASSPLTGILAEAFF.

The chain joins TRBV7-9 to TRBJ2-7; 13 bases are a match to TRBD2. Germline CDR1 SEHNR, CDR2 FQNEAQ (reference sequence). CDR3 length: 18 residues. The trim removed 1 base at V and 2 bases at J, leaving 8 bases unmatched. CDR3 coding DNA: TGTGCCAGCAGCTTAGAAACTAGCGGGAGGGCGACCCCCTACGAGCAGTACTTC. Its protein product is CASSLETSGRATPYEQYF.

V usage is TRBV20-1 and J usage is TRBJ2-1; TRBD2 is a possible D gene (5 bases). From germline, CDR1 is DFQATT and CDR2 SNEGSKA (reference sequence). The CDR3 length is 15 residues. Deletions cut 3 bases from V and 4 bases from J, with 16 bases between. CDR3 bases: TGCAGTGCTAGTTCCCGAACTAGTTCTTACAATGAGCAGTTCTTC. Its protein product is CSASSRTSSYNEQFF.

The rearrangement joins TRBV2 to TRBJ2-5, with 12 bases lining up with TRBD2. J lost 2 bases, V lost 6 bases, and 4 bases had no gene match. The CDR3 loop spans 15 amino acids. Germline assignment: CDR1 SNHLY and CDR2 FYNNEI. CDR3 residues: CASSRLAGAQETQYF. For the CDR3, the DNA is TGTGCCAGCAGCCGACTAGCGGGGGCACAAGAGACCCAGTACTTC.

The chain recombines TRBV4-1 with TRBJ2-3, with TRBD2 matching over 8 bases. V gave up 1 base and J gave up 7 bases; unmatched junction bases: 13. CDR1 is MGHRA and CDR2 is YSYEKL in the germline V gene. The CDR3 loop spans 17 amino acids. The CDR3 loop reads CASSQVKAGVDVNTQYF. The DNA for the CDR3 is TGCGCCAGCAGCCAAGTCAAAGCGGGAGTAGATGTAAATACGCAGTATTTT.

The chain couples TRBV12-3 or TRBV12-4 to TRBJ2-2, with unresolved D. The CDR3 extends over 10 amino acids. V lost 10 bases and J lost 8, with 8 bases in between. The CDR3 loop reads CANGVGELFF. CDR3 nucleotides: TGTGCCAACGGAGTTGGGGAGCTGTTTTTT.